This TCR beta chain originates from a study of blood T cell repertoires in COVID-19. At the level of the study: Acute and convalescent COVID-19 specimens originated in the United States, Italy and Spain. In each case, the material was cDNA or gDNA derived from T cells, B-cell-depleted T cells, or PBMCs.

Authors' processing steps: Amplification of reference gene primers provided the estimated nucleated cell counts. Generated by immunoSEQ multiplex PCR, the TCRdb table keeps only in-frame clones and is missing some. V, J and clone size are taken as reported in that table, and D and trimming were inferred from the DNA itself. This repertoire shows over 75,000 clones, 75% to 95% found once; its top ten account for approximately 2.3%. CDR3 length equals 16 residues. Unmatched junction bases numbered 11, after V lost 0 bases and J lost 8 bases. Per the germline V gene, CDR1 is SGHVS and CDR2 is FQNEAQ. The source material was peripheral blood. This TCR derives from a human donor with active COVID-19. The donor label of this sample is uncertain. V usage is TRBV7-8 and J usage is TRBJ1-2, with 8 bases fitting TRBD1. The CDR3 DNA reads TGTGCCAGCAGCTTAGCGCGGGTTTACAGGGGGGAGGGCTACACCTTC. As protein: CASSLARVYRGEGYTF.